This TCR beta chain was profiled in a study of cytomegalovirus exposure and HLA in healthy donors. The wider study: Caucasian-associated ancestry cluster membership applied to 75% to 85% of approximately 420 genotyped donors.

The germline gives CDR1 SGHTA, CDR2 FQGTGA. The CDR3 has 14 residues. V shed 8 bases and J shed 3 bases, with 15 bases lying between them. These donors counted as nominally healthy when sampled, but unrecorded immune exposures were likely. With regard to this clone: Its specificity is not known.

General study points: The dataset shows that most TCR sequences were rare, while some public TCRs occurred in many donors.

This PCR relied on a set of 60 Vbeta primers and 13 Jbeta primers. Assay used: immunoSEQ multiplex PCR; TCRdb lists only in-frame clones, some missing. This sample has approximately 74,000 clones, with roughly 78% found just once. V gene TRBV7-3 combines with J gene TRBJ2-3; tentatively, D is TRBD2 (6 bases). This clonotype was obtained from a man in his forties in good health and CMV-seronegative. The sample was PBMCs. The CDR3 DNA sequence: TGTGCCAGCGGCAAGGCGGGGCGGACAGATACGCAGTATTTT. This sequence encodes CASGKAGRTDTQYF.